This TCR beta chain was profiled in a study of cytomegalovirus exposure and HLA in healthy donors. Findings and limits, study-wide: Reports described diagnosis of cytomegalovirus status by the classifier as highly specific and sensitive. Some TCR beta chains (about 170 of them) were listed as cytomegalovirus-associated.

Only in-frame clones appear in the TCRdb table, and some are missing; sequencing was by immunoSEQ multiplex PCR. The table lists 65,000 or so clones, around 90% of them singletons. The donors were members of the validation cohort comprising over a hundred subjects, separate from the roughly 640-subject first cohort. On this clone: Antigen: not known.

V was shortened by 1 base and J by 12 bases, with 16 bases between the two germline ends. The CDR3 has 15 residues. Germline CDR1 SGHAT, CDR2 FQDESV (reference sequence). The sequenced material came from PBMCs. This sequence originates from a woman younger than 30 in good health and CMV-seronegative. V gene TRBV11-1 combines with J gene TRBJ1-6; D not resolved. CDR3 sequence reads: CASSLEAGGRGPLHF. DNA of the CDR3: TGTGCCAGCAGCTTAGAGGCAGGAGGTCGAGGACCCCTCCACTTT. Together with reference TRBV11-1 and TRBJ1-6, the CDR3 gives the full variable domain: EAEVAQSPRYKITEKSQAVAFWCDPISGHATLYWYRQILGQGPELLVQFQDESVVDDSQLPKDRFSAERLKGVDSTLKIQPAELGDSAMYLCASSLEAGGRGPLHFGNGTRLTVT.